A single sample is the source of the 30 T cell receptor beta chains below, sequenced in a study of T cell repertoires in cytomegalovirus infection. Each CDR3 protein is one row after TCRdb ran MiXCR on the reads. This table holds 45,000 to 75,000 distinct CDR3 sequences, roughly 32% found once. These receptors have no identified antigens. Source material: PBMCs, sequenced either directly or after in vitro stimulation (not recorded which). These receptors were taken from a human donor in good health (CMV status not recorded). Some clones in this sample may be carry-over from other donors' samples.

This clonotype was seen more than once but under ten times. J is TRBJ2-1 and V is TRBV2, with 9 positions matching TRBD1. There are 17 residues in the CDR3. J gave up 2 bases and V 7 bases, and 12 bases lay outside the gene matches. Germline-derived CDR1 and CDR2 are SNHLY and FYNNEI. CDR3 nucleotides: TGTGCCAGCATTCCCCCGACCGGGACAGGGACCTACAATGAGCAGTTCTTC. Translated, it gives CASIPPTGTGTYNEQFF.

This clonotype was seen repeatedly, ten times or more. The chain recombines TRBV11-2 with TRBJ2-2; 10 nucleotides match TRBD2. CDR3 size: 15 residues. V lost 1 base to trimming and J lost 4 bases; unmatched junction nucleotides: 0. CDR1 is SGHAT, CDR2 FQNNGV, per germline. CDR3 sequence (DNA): TGTGCCAGCAGCTTAGGGACTAGCGGCACCGGGGAGCTGTTTTTT. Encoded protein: CASSLGTSGTGELFF.

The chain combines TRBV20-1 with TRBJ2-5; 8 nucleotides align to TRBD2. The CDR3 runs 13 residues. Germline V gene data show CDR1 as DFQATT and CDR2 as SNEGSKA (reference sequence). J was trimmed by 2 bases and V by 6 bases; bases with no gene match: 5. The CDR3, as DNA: TGCAGTGCCATACTAGCGGCTCAAGAGACCCAGTACTTC. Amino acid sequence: CSAILAAQETQYF.

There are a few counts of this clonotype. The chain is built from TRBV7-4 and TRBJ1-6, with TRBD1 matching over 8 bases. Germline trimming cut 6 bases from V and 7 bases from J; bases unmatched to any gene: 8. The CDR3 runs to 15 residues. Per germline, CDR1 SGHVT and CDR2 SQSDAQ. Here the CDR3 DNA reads TGTGCCAGCAGAAATAGGGACAGGACCAATTCACCCCTCCACTTT. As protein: CASRNRDRTNSPLHF.

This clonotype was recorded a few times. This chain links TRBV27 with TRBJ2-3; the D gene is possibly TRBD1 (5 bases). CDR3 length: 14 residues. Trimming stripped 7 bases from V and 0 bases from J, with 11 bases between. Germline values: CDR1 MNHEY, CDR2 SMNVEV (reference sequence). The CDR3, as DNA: TGTGCCAGCAACCCGACAGACAGCACAGATACGCAGTATTTT. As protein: CASNPTDSTDTQYF.

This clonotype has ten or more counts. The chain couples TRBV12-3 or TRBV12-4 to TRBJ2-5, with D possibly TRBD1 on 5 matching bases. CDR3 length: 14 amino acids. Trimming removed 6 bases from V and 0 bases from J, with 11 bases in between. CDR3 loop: CASRMTVYQETQYF. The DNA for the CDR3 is TGTGCCAGCAGGATGACAGTGTACCAAGAGACCCAGTACTTC.

The CDR3 sequence is CASSLVGASYEQYF. The CDR3 DNA follows: TGTGCCAGCAGCTTGGTCGGGGCCTCCTACGAGCAGTACTTC. The chain combines TRBV7-9 with TRBJ2-7; the D call may be TRBD1 or TRBD2 (5 bases each). V dropped 3 bases and J dropped 0 bases, with 9 bases sitting between them. CDR3 length: 14 amino acids. Germline assignment: CDR1 SEHNR and CDR2 FQNEAQ (reference sequence).

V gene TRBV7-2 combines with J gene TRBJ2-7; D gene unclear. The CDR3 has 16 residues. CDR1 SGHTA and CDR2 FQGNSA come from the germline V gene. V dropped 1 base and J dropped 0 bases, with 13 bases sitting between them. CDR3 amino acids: CASSLEGIFNSYEQYF. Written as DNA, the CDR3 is TGTGCCAGCAGCTTAGAAGGGATTTTTAACTCCTACGAGCAGTACTTC.

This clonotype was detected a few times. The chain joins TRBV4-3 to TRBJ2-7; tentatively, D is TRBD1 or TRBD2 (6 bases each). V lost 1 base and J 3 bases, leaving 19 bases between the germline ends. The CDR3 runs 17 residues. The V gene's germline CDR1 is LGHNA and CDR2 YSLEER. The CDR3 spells CASSQAIGGAFGYEQYF. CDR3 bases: TGCGCCAGCAGCCAAGCTATCGGGGGCGCTTTTGGCTACGAGCAGTACTTC.

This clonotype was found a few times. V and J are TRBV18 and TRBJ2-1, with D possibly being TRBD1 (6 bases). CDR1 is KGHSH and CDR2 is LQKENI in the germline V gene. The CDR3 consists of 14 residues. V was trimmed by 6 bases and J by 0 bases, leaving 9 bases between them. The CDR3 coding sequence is TGTGCCAGCTCGAGGGGGAGCTCCTACAATGAGCAGTTCTTC. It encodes CASSRGSSYNEQFF.

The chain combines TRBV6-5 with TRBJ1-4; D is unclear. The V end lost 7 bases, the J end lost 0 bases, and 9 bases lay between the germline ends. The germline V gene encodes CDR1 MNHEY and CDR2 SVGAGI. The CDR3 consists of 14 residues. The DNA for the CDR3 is TGTGCCAGCACAATGAGTGCAACTAATGAAAAACTGTTTTTT. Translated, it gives CASTMSATNEKLFF.

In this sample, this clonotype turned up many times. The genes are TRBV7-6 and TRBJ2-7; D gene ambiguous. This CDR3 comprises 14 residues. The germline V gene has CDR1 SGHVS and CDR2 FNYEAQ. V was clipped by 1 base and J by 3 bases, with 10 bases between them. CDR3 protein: CASSLEAGYYEQYF. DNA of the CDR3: TGTGCCAGCAGCTTAGAGGCCGGATACTACGAGCAGTACTTC.

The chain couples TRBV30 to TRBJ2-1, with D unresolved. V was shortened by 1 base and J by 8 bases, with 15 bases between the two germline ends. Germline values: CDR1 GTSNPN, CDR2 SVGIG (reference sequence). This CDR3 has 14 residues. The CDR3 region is CAWSELILGDEQFF. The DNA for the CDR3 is TGTGCCTGGAGTGAGTTAATTTTAGGCGATGAGCAGTTCTTC.

The CDR3 reads CATQRVSYEQYF. The DNA of the CDR3 is TGTGCCACCCAGCGGGTCAGCTACGAGCAGTACTTC. The rearrangement uses TRBV6-8 and TRBJ2-7, with D perhaps TRBD2 (6 bases). CDR1 is MNHGY and CDR2 is SAAAGT in the germline V gene. CDR3 length equals 12 residues. Trimming took off 10 bases at V and 3 bases at J, with 13 bases between the two ends.

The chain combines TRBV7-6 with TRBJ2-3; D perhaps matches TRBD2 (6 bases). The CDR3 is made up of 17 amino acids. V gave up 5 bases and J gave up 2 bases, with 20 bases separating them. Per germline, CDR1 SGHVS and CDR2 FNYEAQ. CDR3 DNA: TGTGCCAGCAGCCGAATATCTAGCGAGGGGAACACAGATACGCAGTATTTT. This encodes CASSRISSEGNTDTQYF. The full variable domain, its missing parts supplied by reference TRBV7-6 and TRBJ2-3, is GAGVSQSPRYKVTKRGQDVALRCDPISGHVSLYWYRQALGQGPEFLTYFNYEAQQDKSGLPNDRFSAERPEGSISTLTIQRTEQRDSAMYRCASSRISSEGNTDTQYFGPGTRLTVL.

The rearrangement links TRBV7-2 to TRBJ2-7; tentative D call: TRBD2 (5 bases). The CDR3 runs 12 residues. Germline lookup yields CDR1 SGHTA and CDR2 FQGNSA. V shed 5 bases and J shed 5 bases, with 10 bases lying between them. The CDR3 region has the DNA TGTGCCAGCAGCACCCCGGGGAACGAGCAGTACTTC. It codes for CASSTPGNEQYF.

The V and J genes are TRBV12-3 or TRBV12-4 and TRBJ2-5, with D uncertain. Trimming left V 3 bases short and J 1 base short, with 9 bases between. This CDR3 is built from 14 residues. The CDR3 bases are TGTGCCAGCAGTTTTGTAGGGTTCCAAGAGACCCAGTACTTC. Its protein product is CASSFVGFQETQYF.

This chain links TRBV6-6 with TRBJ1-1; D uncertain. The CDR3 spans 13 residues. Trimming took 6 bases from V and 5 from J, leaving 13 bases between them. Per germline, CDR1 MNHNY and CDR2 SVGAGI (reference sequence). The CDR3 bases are TGTGCCAGCAGCCCCCTTCGCGATACTGAAGCTTTCTTT. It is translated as CASSPLRDTEAFF.

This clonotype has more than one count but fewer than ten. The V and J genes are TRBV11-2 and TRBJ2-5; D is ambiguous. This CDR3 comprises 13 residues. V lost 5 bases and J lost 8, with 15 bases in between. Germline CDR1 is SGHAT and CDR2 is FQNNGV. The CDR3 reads CASSPTSRYTQYF. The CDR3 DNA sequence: TGTGCCAGCAGCCCTACGTCCCGGTACACCCAGTACTTC. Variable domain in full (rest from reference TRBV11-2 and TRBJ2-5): EAGVAQSPRYKIIEKRQSVAFWCNPISGHATLYWYQQILGQGPKLLIQFQNNGVVDDSQLPKDRFSAERLKGVDSTLKIQPAKLEDSAVYLCASSPTSRYTQYFGPGTRLLVL.

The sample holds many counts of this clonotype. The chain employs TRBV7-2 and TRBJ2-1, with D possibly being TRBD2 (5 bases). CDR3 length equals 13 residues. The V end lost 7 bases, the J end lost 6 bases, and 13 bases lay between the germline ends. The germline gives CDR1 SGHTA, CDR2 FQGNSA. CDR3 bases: TGTGCCAGCACCCGGGGTGGACTCAATGAGCAGTTCTTC. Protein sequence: CASTRGGLNEQFF.

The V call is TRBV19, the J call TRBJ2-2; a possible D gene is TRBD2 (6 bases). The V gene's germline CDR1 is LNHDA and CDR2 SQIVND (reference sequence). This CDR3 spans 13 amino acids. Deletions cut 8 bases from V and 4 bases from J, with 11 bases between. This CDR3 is CASWGETTGELFF. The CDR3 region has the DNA TGTGCCAGTTGGGGGGAGACCACCGGGGAGCTGTTTTTT.

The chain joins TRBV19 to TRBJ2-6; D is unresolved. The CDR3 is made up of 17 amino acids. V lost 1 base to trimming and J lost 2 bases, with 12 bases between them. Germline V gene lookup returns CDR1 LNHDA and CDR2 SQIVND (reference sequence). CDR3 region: CASSIGRNFAGANVLTF. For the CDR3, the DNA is TGTGCCAGTAGTATAGGTAGAAATTTCGCTGGGGCCAACGTCCTGACTTTC.

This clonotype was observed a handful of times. The chain's CDR3 is CASRNQGEAFF. CDR3 nucleotide sequence: TGTGCCAGCAGGAATCAGGGTGAAGCTTTCTTT. The V gene is TRBV6-2 or TRBV6-3, the J gene TRBJ1-1; maybe TRBD1 (5 bases). CDR1 and CDR2 (germline): MNHEY, SVGEGT. V lost 6 bases to trimming and J lost 7 bases, with 9 bases between them. There are 11 residues in the CDR3.

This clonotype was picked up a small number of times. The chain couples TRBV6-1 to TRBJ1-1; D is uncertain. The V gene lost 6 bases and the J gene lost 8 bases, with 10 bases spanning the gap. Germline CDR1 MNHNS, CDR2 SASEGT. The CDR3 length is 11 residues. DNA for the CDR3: TGTGCCAGCAGCCGCCCGGTCGAAGCTTTCTTT. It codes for CASSRPVEAFF.

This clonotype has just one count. CDR3 DNA: TGTGCCAGCAGCTTGTATGCGGGGCCGAACACCGGGGAGCTGTTTTTT. It is translated as CASSLYAGPNTGELFF. The V gene is TRBV5-6, the J gene TRBJ2-2, with D perhaps matching TRBD2 (6 bases). V shed 1 base and J shed 0 bases, with 10 bases lying between them. Germline-derived CDR1 and CDR2 are SGHDT and YYEEEE. The CDR3 contains 16 residues.

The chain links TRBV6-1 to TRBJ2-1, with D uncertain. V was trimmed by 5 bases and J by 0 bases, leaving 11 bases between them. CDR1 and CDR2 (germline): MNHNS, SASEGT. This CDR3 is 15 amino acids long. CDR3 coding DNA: TGTGCCAGCAGTCTCTACCAACGCTCCTACAATGAGCAGTTCTTC. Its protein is CASSLYQRSYNEQFF.

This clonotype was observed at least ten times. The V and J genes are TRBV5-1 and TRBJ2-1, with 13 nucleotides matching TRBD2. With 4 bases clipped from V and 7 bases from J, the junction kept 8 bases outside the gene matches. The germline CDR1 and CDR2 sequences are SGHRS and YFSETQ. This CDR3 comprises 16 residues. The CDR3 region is CASSPGLAGDRNEQFF. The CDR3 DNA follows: TGCGCCAGCAGCCCCGGACTAGCGGGGGACAGGAATGAGCAGTTCTTC.

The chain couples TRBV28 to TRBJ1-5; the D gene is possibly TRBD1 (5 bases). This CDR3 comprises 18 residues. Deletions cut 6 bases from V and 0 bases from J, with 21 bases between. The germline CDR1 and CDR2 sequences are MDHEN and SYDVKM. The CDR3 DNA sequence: TGTGCCAGCAGCTTTGTATGGGGCGATACTTTTAGCAATCAGCCCCAGCATTTT. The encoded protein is CASSFVWGDTFSNQPQHF.

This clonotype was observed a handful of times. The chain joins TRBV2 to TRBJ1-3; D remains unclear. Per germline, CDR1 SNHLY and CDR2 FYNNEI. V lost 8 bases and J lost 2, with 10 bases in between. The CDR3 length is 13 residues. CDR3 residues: CASGAETGNTIYF. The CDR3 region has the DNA TGTGCCAGCGGTGCAGAGACTGGAAACACCATATATTTT.

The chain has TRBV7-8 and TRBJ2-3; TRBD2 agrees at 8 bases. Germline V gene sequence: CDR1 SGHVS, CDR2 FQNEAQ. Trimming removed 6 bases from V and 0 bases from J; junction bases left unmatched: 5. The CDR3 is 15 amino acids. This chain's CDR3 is CASRRGGPSTDTQYF. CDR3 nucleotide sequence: TGTGCCAGCAGGCGCGGGGGGCCCAGCACAGATACGCAGTATTTT.